The 5 T cell receptor beta chains in this list originate from one sample, sequenced in a study of blood T cell repertoires in COVID-19. The method was immunoSEQ multiplex PCR; TCRdb's version includes in-frame clones alone and lacks a portion of them. This sample has 150,000 or so clones, with around 87% found just once. The source material was PBMCs or T cells enriched from blood (not recorded which). These receptors all stem from a middle-aged woman who had been exposed to COVID-19.

The rearrangement joins TRBV12-5 to TRBJ1-3, with D uncertain. CDR3 size: 16 residues. The V and J ends lost 2 bases and 0 bases respectively, with 11 bases between them. Germline lookup yields CDR1 LGHNT and CDR2 FRNRAP. This CDR3 is CASGLLSATSGNTIYF. The CDR3 bases are TGTGCTAGTGGTTTGTTAAGTGCTACCTCTGGAAACACCATATATTTT.

The chain links TRBV14 to TRBJ1-2, with D perhaps TRBD1 (6 bases). The length of the CDR3 is 12 residues. The V gene lost 6 bases and the J gene lost 8 bases, with 13 bases spanning the gap. Germline lookup yields CDR1 SGHDN and CDR2 FVKESK. Here the CDR3 reads CASSFGDTGYTF. CDR3 sequence (DNA): TGTGCCAGCAGTTTTGGGGACACCGGCTACACCTTC.

CDR3 sequence: CASGQQVNQPQHF. DNA for the CDR3: TGTGCTAGTGGTCAGCAGGTGAATCAGCCCCAGCATTTT. The chain joins TRBV12-5 to TRBJ1-5; D remains ambiguous. The V end was cut by 5 bases, the J end by 4 bases, with 9 bases between. This CDR3 has 13 amino acids. CDR1 is LGHNT and CDR2 is FRNRAP in the germline V gene. Full variable domain (rest looked up from reference TRBV12-5 and TRBJ1-5): DARVTQTPRHKVTEMGQEVTMRCQPILGHNTVFWYRQTMMQGLELLAYFRNRAPLDDSGMPKDRFSAEMPDATLATLKIQPSEPRDSAVYFCASGQQVNQPQHFGDGTRLSIL.

This clone has a single count. The V and J genes are TRBV5-1 and TRBJ2-1; D is undetermined. Trimming took 0 bases from V and 5 from J, leaving 9 bases between them. This CDR3 is built from 14 residues. CDR1 SGHRS and CDR2 YFSETQ come from the germline V gene. The chain's CDR3 is CASSLVYRNNEQFF. The CDR3 coding sequence is TGCGCCAGCAGCTTGGTCTATAGAAACAATGAGCAGTTCTTC.

This chain uses TRBV12-5 with TRBJ2-7; D is perhaps TRBD1 (6 bases). The length of the CDR3 is 16 residues. V lost 0 bases and J lost 3, with 15 bases in between. The V gene's germline CDR1 is LGHNT and CDR2 FRNRAP. Here the CDR3 DNA reads TGTGCTAGTGGTTTGGTACTTCACGACAGGAGCTACGAGCAGTACTTC. It translates to CASGLVLHDRSYEQYF.